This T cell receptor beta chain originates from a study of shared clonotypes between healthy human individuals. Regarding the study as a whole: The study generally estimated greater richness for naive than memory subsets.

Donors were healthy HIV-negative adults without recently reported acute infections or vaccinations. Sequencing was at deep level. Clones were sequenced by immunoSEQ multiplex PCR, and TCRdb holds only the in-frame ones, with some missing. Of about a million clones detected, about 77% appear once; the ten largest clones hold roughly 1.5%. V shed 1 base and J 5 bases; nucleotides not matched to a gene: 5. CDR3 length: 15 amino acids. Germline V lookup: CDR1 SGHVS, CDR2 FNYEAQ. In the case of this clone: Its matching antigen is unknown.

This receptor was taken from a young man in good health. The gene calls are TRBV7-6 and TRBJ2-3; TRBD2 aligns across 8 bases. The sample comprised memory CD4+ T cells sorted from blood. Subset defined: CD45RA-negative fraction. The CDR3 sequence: CASSLETSALDTQYF. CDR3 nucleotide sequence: TGTGCCAGCAGCTTAGAGACTAGCGCCCTAGATACGCAGTATTTT.